This entry concerns a single T cell receptor (beta chain). The sample originates from a study of technical replicates of blood from a handful of donors. This CDR3 comprises 17 residues. In germline, CDR1 is WNHNN, CDR2 SYGVQD (reference sequence). After removal of 2 bases from V and 2 bases from J, the junction contained 3 bases not matched to a gene. Sequenced by immunoSEQ multiplex PCR; TCRdb stores in-frame clones only, minus some. This sample yields about 79,000 clones, of which around 92% are seen a single time; about 0.35% belongs to the top ten. The TCR sequence derives from a human donor in good health. Some clones in this sample may be carry-over from other donors' samples. The source material was T cells isolated from PBMCs. V and J are TRBV10-1 and TRBJ2-2, with 12 bases lining up with TRBD2. The CDR3 loop is CASSELAGGRNTGELFF. CDR3 bases: TGCGCCAGCAGTGAGCTAGCGGGAGGGAGAAACACCGGGGAGCTGTTTTTT.